What follows are 10 T cell receptor beta chains derived from one specimen sequenced in a study of shared clonotypes between healthy human individuals. Sequenced by immunoSEQ multiplex PCR; TCRdb stores in-frame clones only, minus some. This sample has a few million clones, with around 95% found just once. The sample comprised naive CD4+ T cells sorted from blood. Subset described: CD45RA+ positively selected. These receptors all stem from a man aged 18 to 29 in good health.

The gene calls are TRBV10-3 and TRBJ1-3; D is possibly TRBD1 (6 bases). Germline lookup yields CDR1 ENHRY and CDR2 SYGVKD. V lost 8 bases and J 2 bases, leaving 16 bases between the germline ends. This CDR3 region has 15 residues. The CDR3 DNA follows: TGTGCCATCGCATTCCAACAGGGCACTGGAAACACCATATATTTT. Translation gives CAIAFQQGTGNTIYF.

The chain recombines TRBV6-1 with TRBJ1-5, with 7 bases lining up with TRBD1. The CDR3 totals 15 residues. J gave up 6 bases and V 3 bases, and 8 bases lay outside the gene matches. Germline CDR1 MNHNS, CDR2 SASEGT. Here the CDR3 reads CASSETGFAAQPQHF. DNA for the CDR3: TGTGCCAGCAGTGAGACAGGGTTCGCGGCTCAGCCCCAGCATTTT.

The chain recombines TRBV5-4 with TRBJ1-6; 10 bases are shared with TRBD1. Germline CDR1 is SGHNT and CDR2 is YYREEE (reference sequence). This CDR3 is 20 amino acids long. With 4 bases clipped from V and 0 bases from J, the junction kept 13 bases outside the gene matches. The CDR3 DNA sequence: TGTGCCAGCAGCAACTTACCGGGACAGGGGCTTAGCTCCTATAATTCACCCCTCCACTTT. It translates to CASSNLPGQGLSSYNSPLHF.

The count of this clone is one. This chain joins TRBV7-2 and TRBJ2-7, with 7 bases lining up with TRBD1. CDR1 SGHTA and CDR2 FQGNSA come from the germline V gene. The CDR3 runs to 15 residues. After removal of 3 bases from V and 3 bases from J, the junction contained 8 bases not matched to a gene. The chain's CDR3 is CASSFEGTDLYEQYF. In DNA form, the CDR3 reads TGTGCCAGCAGCTTTGAGGGGACAGACCTCTACGAGCAGTACTTC.

J is TRBJ2-7 and V is TRBV4-1; the match to TRBD2 covers 14 bases. The CDR3 contains 21 residues. Trimming at V came to 1 base and at J to 0 bases, leaving 14 bases not matched to a gene. CDR1 is MGHRA and CDR2 is YSYEKL in the germline V gene. The CDR3 spells CASSQAGQTSGRAGVSYEQYF. CDR3 in DNA: TGCGCCAGCAGCCAAGCTGGGCAGACTAGCGGGAGGGCAGGGGTCTCCTACGAGCAGTACTTC.

This chain joins TRBV2 and TRBJ1-2, with 8 nucleotides matching TRBD1. There are 13 residues in the CDR3. V lost 6 bases to trimming and J lost 8 bases; unmatched junction nucleotides: 8. Germline CDR1 and CDR2: SNHLY and FYNNEI. CDR3 nucleotides: TGTGCCAGCAGGGACAGGGAAACAGTCGGCTACACCTTC. It specifies CASRDRETVGYTF.

CDR3 residues: CASSYSLNGPNEKLFF. The CDR3 DNA follows: TGTGCCAGCAGTTACTCCCTTAACGGACCGAATGAAAAACTGTTTTTT. The chain couples TRBV6-5 to TRBJ1-4; D unresolved. The CDR3 length is 16 residues. Trimming cost V 0 bases and J 5 bases, with 13 bases left between them. Per germline, CDR1 MNHEY and CDR2 SVGAGI.

The chain combines TRBV6-5 with TRBJ1-5, with D unclear. CDR1 and CDR2 (germline): MNHEY, SVGAGI. The CDR3 loop spans 15 amino acids. Trimming took off 6 bases at V and 0 bases at J, with 12 bases between the two ends. DNA of the CDR3: TGTGCCAGCAGCCTAACAGTGTATAGCAATCAGCCCCAGCATTTT. Amino acid sequence: CASSLTVYSNQPQHF.

CDR3 in amino acids: CASSETGGSGNTIYF. CDR3 nucleotide sequence: TGTGCCAGCAGTGAAACAGGGGGCTCTGGAAACACCATATATTTT. This chain uses TRBV25-1 with TRBJ1-3; 8 nucleotides align to TRBD1. The length of the CDR3 is 15 residues. Trimming at V came to 2 bases and at J to 0 bases, leaving 0 bases not matched to a gene. Per the germline V gene, CDR1 is MGHDK and CDR2 is SYGVNS.

The genes are TRBV7-6 and TRBJ1-2; D not certain. There are 13 residues in the CDR3. CDR1 SGHVS and CDR2 FNYEAQ come from the germline V gene. Trimming left V 6 bases short and J 5 bases short, with 13 bases between. The DNA for the CDR3 is TGTGCCAGCAGTATAGGAACACCATATGGCTACACCTTC. This encodes CASSIGTPYGYTF. Looking up the rest from reference TRBV7-6 and TRBJ1-2 gives the full variable domain: GAGVSQSPRYKVTKRGQDVALRCDPISGHVSLYWYRQALGQGPEFLTYFNYEAQQDKSGLPNDRFSAERPEGSISTLTIQRTEQRDSAMYRCASSIGTPYGYTFGSGTRLTVV.